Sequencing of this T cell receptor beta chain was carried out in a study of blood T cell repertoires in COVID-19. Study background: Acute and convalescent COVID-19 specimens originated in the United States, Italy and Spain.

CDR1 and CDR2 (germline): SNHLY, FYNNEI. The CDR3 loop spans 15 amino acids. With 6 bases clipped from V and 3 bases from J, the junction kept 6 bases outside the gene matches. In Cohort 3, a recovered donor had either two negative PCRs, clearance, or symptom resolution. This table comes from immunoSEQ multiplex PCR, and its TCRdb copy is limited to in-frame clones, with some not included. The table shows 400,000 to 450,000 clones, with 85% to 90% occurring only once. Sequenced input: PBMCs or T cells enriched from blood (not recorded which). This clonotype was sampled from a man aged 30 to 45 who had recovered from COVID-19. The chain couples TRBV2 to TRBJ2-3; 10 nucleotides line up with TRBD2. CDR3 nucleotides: TGTGCCAGCAGACCTAGCGGGAGTGGGACAGATACGCAGTATTTT. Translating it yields CASRPSGSGTDTQYF.